This T cell receptor (beta chain) derives from a study of control samples from healthy donors and cancer patients. Sequencing used immunoSEQ multiplex PCR; TCRdb keeps in-frame clones, though not all of them. The data contain 170,000 or so clones, about 90% of them singletons. Per germline, CDR1 MNHEY and CDR2 SVGAGI. Trimming took off 8 bases at V and 3 bases at J, with 12 bases between the two ends. The CDR3 has 13 amino acids. The sequencing sample was made of blood. The chain uses TRBV6-5 and TRBJ2-3; D is undetermined. This clonotype was obtained from a woman in her thirties or forties in good health. In DNA form, the CDR3 reads TGTGCCAGCCGGGCGGAGAATACAGATACGCAGTATTTT. Translating gives CASRAENTDTQYF.